The 26 T cell receptor beta chains listed next were all sequenced from one sample in a study of T-cell reconstitution after alpha-beta-depleted transplantation in children. Unique molecular identifiers were incorporated during preparation of the TCRbeta library. TCRdb re-called the PCR reads through MiXCR, storing one row per CDR3 protein. The table includes around 600,000 distinct CDR3 sequences, 23% detected once. The specimen was PBMCs, mostly from graft donor cells, collected 360 days after TCRalphabeta/CD19-depleted stem cell transplant. Receptors were obtained from a boy under three years old who had a stem cell transplant for acute myeloid leukemia, so the T cells may come from the graft donor.

The chain has TRBV7-2 and TRBJ2-3; no clear D gene. The germline V gene has CDR1 SGHTA and CDR2 FQGNSA. V lost 0 bases and J 8 bases, leaving 15 bases between the germline ends. The CDR3 spans 15 residues. The CDR3 spells CASSLAPPLGGTQYF. The DNA of the CDR3 is TGTGCCAGCAGCTTAGCCCCTCCCCTAGGTGGTACGCAGTATTTT. The whole variable domain, filled in from reference TRBV7-2 and TRBJ2-3, reads GAGVSQSPSNKVTEKGKDVELRCDPISGHTALYWYRQSLGQGLEFLIYFQGNSAPDKSGLPSDRFSAERTGGSVSTLTIQRTQQEDSAVYLCASSLAPPLGGTQYFGPGTRLTVL.

J is TRBJ1-4 and V is TRBV10-3, with D tentatively TRBD1 (5 bases). Germline CDR1 reads ENHRY; CDR2 reads SYGVKD. The CDR3 sequence is 9 residues long. Trimming pared 7 bases from V and 16 bases from J, leaving 10 bases between. This CDR3 is CAIKRGPFF. The CDR3 DNA reads as TGTGCCATCAAGAGGGGACCGTTTTTT.

V gene TRBV20-1 combines with J gene TRBJ1-1, with 7 bases aligning to TRBD1. CDR1 DFQATT and CDR2 SNEGSKA come from the germline V gene (reference sequence). V dropped 6 bases and J dropped 7; count of bases not matched to a gene: 5. This CDR3 region has 11 residues. The CDR3 here is CSALGGIEAFF. As DNA, the CDR3 is TGCAGTGCCTTAGGGGGCATTGAAGCTTTCTTT.

The chain has TRBV7-8 and TRBJ2-6; TRBD2 might be the D (5 bases). Germline V gives CDR1 SGHVS, CDR2 FQNEAQ. Trimming removed 1 base at V and 2 bases at J, with 6 bases between. The CDR3 is 15 residues long. The CDR3 here is CASSLDGTGANVLTF. CDR3 sequence (DNA): TGTGCCAGCAGCTTAGACGGGACTGGGGCCAACGTCCTGACTTTC.

This clonotype has a count of ten or more. The rearrangement joins TRBV4-1 to TRBJ2-2, with 8 bases fitting TRBD2. V shed 4 bases, J shed 3 bases, and the junction held 7 bases outside the gene matches. Germline loops: CDR1 MGHRA, CDR2 YSYEKL. The CDR3 loop spans 16 amino acids. CDR3 sequence reads: CASSRNGGAYTGELFF. The DNA of the CDR3 is TGCGCCAGCAGCCGTAACGGGGGGGCCTACACCGGGGAGCTGTTTTTT.

Remarks on this clonotype: Germline is not matched at one junction end, which may reflect a read error. The gene calls are TRBV12-3 or TRBV12-4 and TRBJ1-5; D is perhaps TRBD1 (5 bases). There are 13 residues in the CDR3. This CDR3 is CASSLSGDQPKHF. The CDR3 DNA follows: TGTGCCAGCAGTTTGTCGGGGGATCAGCCCAAGCATTTT.

The genes are TRBV21-1 and TRBJ2-3; the table's D call, TRBD1, was not checked against the DNA. TRBV21-1 is flagged as a pseudogene. The CDR3 is 18 residues long. CDR3 region: CASSKANQGQPYTDTQYF. CDR3 in DNA: TGTGCCAGCAGCAAAGCCAATCAGGGACAGCCCTACACAGATACGCAGTATTTT.

This clonotype was seen repeatedly, ten times or more. V gene TRBV7-6 combines with J gene TRBJ2-5; D is undetermined. CDR1 is SGHVS and CDR2 is FNYEAQ in the germline V gene. Trimming took 6 bases from V and 5 from J, leaving 13 bases between them. This CDR3 region has 13 residues. In nucleotides, the CDR3 is TGTGCCAGCAGAAAACACCTAAGGGAGACCCAGTACTTC. Protein: CASRKHLRETQYF.

CDR3 DNA: TGCAGCCTACTCCGACAGGGGCGGGAGACCCAGTACTTC. This translates into CSLLRQGRETQYF. The J gene is TRBJ2-5, the V gene TRBV29-1; 8 positions agree with TRBD1. CDR1 and CDR2 (germline): SQVTM, ANQGSEA. The trim removed 8 bases at V and 5 bases at J, leaving 10 bases unmatched. The CDR3 sequence is 13 residues long. Together with reference TRBV29-1 and TRBJ2-5, the CDR3 gives the full variable domain: SAVISQKPSRDICQRGTSLTIQCQVDSQVTMMFWYRQQPGQSLTLIATANQGSEATYESGFVIDKFPISRPNLTFSTLTVSNMSPEDSSIYLCSLLRQGRETQYFGPGTRLLVL.

The chain is built from TRBV7-2 and TRBJ2-2, with a tentative D call TRBD2 (5 bases). Looked up from germline, CDR1 is SGHTA and CDR2 is FQGNSA. The CDR3 runs 15 residues. V lost 5 bases and J 5 bases, leaving 15 bases between the germline ends. CDR3 in DNA: TGTGCCAGCAGCCCCCCCGGGGTAGTTACCGGGGAGCTGTTTTTT. It specifies CASSPPGVVTGELFF.

This clonotype was found many times. This chain links TRBV7-2 with TRBJ2-7, with TRBD2 identical over 14 bases. V was clipped by 2 bases and J by 7 bases; unmatched bases: 4. Germline CDR1 reads SGHTA; CDR2 reads FQGNSA. The CDR3 consists of 15 residues. The DNA for the CDR3 is TGTGCCAGCAGCTTATGGGGACTAGCGGGGGATGAGCAGTACGTC. The encoded protein is CASSLWGLAGDEQYV.

In its sample, this clonotype was seen many times. J is TRBJ2-3 and V is TRBV6-4; 7 nucleotides line up with TRBD2. The CDR3 contains 12 residues. Losses at the gene ends were 6 bases for V and 4 bases for J; bases not matched to a gene: 1. In germline, CDR1 is MRHNA, CDR2 SNTAGT. The CDR3 loop reads CASSGGSDTQYF. CDR3 sequence (DNA): TGTGCCAGCAGCGGGGGGTCAGATACGCAGTATTTT.

This clonotype was picked up many times. CDR3 residues: CASSLNSAPISGANVLTF. The CDR3, as DNA: TGTGCCAGCAGCTTAAATAGCGCCCCGATCTCTGGGGCCAACGTCCTGACTTTC. The chain joins TRBV11-2 to TRBJ2-6, with D possibly being TRBD2 (5 bases). This CDR3 is 18 amino acids long. Germline CDR1 is SGHAT and CDR2 is FQNNGV. V was cut by 2 bases and J by 0 bases, with 14 bases left in between.

The sample holds a few counts of this clonotype. The chain employs TRBV20-1 and TRBJ1-6, with D uncertain. V was cut by 2 bases and J by 11 bases, with 13 bases left in between. This CDR3 is built from 13 residues. Germline V lookup: CDR1 DFQATT, CDR2 SNEGSKA (reference sequence). The CDR3 DNA follows: TGCAGTGCTAGACCTATCTTCTTGGCACCCCTCCACTTT. This translates into CSARPIFLAPLHF.

Notes on this clonotype: The germline gene is not matched at one end of the junction; a read error may be the cause. The chain combines TRBV4-2 with TRBJ2-7, with a possible D match to TRBD2 (5 bases). Germline assignment: CDR1 LGHNA and CDR2 YNFKEQ. The CDR3 covers 13 residues. The CDR3 DNA sequence: TGTGCCAGGAGCCCCGGGGACTCCTACGAGCAGTACTTC. This encodes CARSPGDSYEQYF.

In its sample, this clonotype was seen a few times. The V call is TRBV20-1, the J call TRBJ2-4; either TRBD1 or TRBD2 may supply D (6 bases each). The CDR3 runs to 16 residues. Between the trimmed V and J ends, which lost 1 base and 0 bases, there was a span of 13 bases. Germline V CDR1 and CDR2: DFQATT, SNEGSKA (reference sequence). The CDR3 spells CSARVSEGGAKNIQYF. The DNA for the CDR3 is TGCAGTGCTAGAGTTTCCGAGGGGGGAGCCAAAAACATTCAGTACTTC.

This clonotype has more than one count but fewer than ten. This chain connects TRBV20-1 to TRBJ1-1, with no clear D. CDR1 DFQATT and CDR2 SNEGSKA come from the germline V gene (reference sequence). This CDR3 spans 14 amino acids. Trimming stripped 0 bases from V and 1 base from J, with 9 bases between. The CDR3: CSARDTGKNTEAFF. The CDR3 DNA is TGCAGTGCTAGAGATACGGGGAAGAACACTGAAGCTTTCTTT.

This clonotype was detected many times. This chain joins TRBV20-1 and TRBJ2-1, with 8 bases matching TRBD2. This CDR3 has 15 amino acids. J lost 1 base, V lost 2 bases, and 4 bases had no gene match. CDR1 and CDR2 (germline): DFQATT, SNEGSKA (reference sequence). CDR3 bases: TGCAGTGCTAGAACTGGACTAGCTTCCTACAATGAGCAGTTCTTC. It is translated as CSARTGLASYNEQFF.

This clonotype was detected ten times or more. The chain recombines TRBV6-5 with TRBJ2-5, with TRBD1 matching over 7 bases. Looked up from germline, CDR1 is MNHEY and CDR2 is SVGAGI. J lost 2 bases, V lost 2 bases, and 5 bases had no gene match. The CDR3 loop spans 15 amino acids. CDR3 loop: CASSYMAGGQETQYF. CDR3 nucleotides: TGTGCCAGCAGTTACATGGCAGGGGGACAAGAGACCCAGTACTTC.

This rearrangement joins TRBV20-1 to TRBJ2-7; no reliable D call. V was pared by 0 bases and J by 0 bases, with 9 bases between. In germline, CDR1 is DFQATT, CDR2 SNEGSKA (reference sequence). The CDR3 totals 14 residues. CDR3 DNA sequence: TGCAGTGCTAGAGATTTAGGGATCTCCTACGAGCAGTACTTC. Protein: CSARDLGISYEQYF.

This clonotype was seen many times. The chain carries TRBV5-6 and TRBJ2-5; D gene uncertain. Trimming shortened V by 3 bases and J by 0 bases, and 6 bases separated the two germline ends. CDR1 is SGHDT and CDR2 is YYEEEE in the germline V gene. The length of the CDR3 is 13 residues. This chain's CDR3 is CASSSRYQETQYF. CDR3 DNA sequence: TGTGCCAGCAGCTCCCGGTACCAAGAGACCCAGTACTTC.

V gene TRBV6-5 combines with J gene TRBJ2-3; 8 bases map to TRBD2. Germline V CDR1 and CDR2: MNHEY, SVGAGI. Trimming at V came to 0 bases and at J to 2 bases, leaving 7 bases not matched to a gene. There are 17 residues in the CDR3. The CDR3 DNA is TGTGCCAGCAGTTACTCGAGAGCGGGGGAGTTCACAGATACGCAGTATTTT. This translates into CASSYSRAGEFTDTQYF.

V and J are TRBV6-2 or TRBV6-3 and TRBJ1-1; possibly TRBD1 for D (5 bases). The CDR3 has 15 residues. V was clipped by 0 bases and J by 4 bases, with 12 bases between them. CDR1 and CDR2 (germline): MNHEY, SVGEGT. CDR3 sequence: CASSYSRGVPTEAFF. In nucleotides, the CDR3 is TGTGCCAGCAGTTACTCGAGGGGCGTACCCACTGAAGCTTTCTTT.

This clonotype was counted ten times or more. The J gene is TRBJ2-3, the V gene TRBV20-1; TRBD2 aligns across 8 bases. Germline V gives CDR1 DFQATT, CDR2 SNEGSKA (reference sequence). After removal of 3 bases from V and 6 bases from J, the junction contained 17 bases not matched to a gene. The CDR3 contains 17 residues. The CDR3 nucleotides are TGCAGTGCTAGCGGCAAACCGGGACTAGAATTCGTCGATACGCAGTATTTT. Protein product: CSASGKPGLEFVDTQYF.

The rearrangement joins TRBV5-1 to TRBJ2-7; TRBD1 matches 9 bases. Germline CDR1 SGHRS, CDR2 YFSETQ. V was clipped by 4 bases and J by 2 bases; unmatched bases: 10. CDR3 length equals 16 residues. CDR3 sequence reads: CASSQPRDRVTYEQYF. CDR3 nucleotides: TGCGCCAGCAGCCAGCCTCGGGACAGGGTGACCTACGAGCAGTACTTC.

This clonotype was recorded many times. V and J are TRBV7-9 and TRBJ1-1, with 7 positions matching TRBD1. Germline CDR1 SEHNR, CDR2 FQNEAQ (reference sequence). The V gene end was trimmed by 2 bases and the J gene end by 6 bases; junction bases not matched to a gene: 6. The CDR3 loop spans 14 amino acids. The CDR3 DNA follows: TGTGCCAGCAGCTTACGGACAGGCAATTCTGAAGCTTTCTTT. Encoded protein: CASSLRTGNSEAFF.